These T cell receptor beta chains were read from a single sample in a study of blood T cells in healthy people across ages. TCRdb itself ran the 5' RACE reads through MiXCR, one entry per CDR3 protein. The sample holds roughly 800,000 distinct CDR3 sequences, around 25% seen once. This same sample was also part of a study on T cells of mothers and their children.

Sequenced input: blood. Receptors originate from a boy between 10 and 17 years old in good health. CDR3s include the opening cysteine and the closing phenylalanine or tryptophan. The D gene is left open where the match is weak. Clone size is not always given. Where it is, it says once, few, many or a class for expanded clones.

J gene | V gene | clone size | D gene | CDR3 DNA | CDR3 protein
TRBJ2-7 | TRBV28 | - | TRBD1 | TGTGCCAGCAGTGTACCGGGACAGGGTGGGTACGAGCAGTACTTC | CASSVPGQGGYEQYF
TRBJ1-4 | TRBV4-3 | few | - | TGCGCCAGCAGCCTTAGGGGGTACAATGAAAAACTGTTTTTT | CASSLRGYNEKLFF
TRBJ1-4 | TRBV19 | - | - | TGTGCCAGTAGTGCGCGTTGGGACGGAGAGAATGAAAAACTGTTTTTT | CASSARWDGENEKLFF
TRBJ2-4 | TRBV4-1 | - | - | TGCGCCAGCAGCCAGGTGTTAAACATTCAGTACTTC | CASSQVLNIQYF
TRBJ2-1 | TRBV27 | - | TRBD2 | TGTGCCAGCAGTTCAATCTCGGGACTAGGCAATGAGCAGTTCTTC | CASSSISGLGNEQFF
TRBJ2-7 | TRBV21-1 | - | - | TGTGCCAGCAGCAAAAAAAAGGGGACAGGGGAATACTTC | CASSKKKGTGEYF
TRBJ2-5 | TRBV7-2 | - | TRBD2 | TGTGCCAGCAGCTTATTAGCGGGAGTTCCAGGGAAGACCCAGTACTTC | CASSLLAGVPGKTQYF
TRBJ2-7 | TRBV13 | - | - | TGTGCCAGCAGCCTGGAGGGACCTAGCCTGGGGACCTACGAGCAGTACTTC | CASSLEGPSLGTYEQYF
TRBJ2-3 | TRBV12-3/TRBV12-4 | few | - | TGTGCCACCGGGTTGCGCACAGATACGCAGTATTTT | CATGLRTDTQYF
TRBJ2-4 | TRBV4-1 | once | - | TGCGCCAGCAGCCAAGCACCGGTCGACATTCAGTACTTC | CASSQAPVDIQYF
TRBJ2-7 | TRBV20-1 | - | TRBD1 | TGCAGTGCTGCAGATACCGGGACAGTCTCCTACGAGCAGTACTTC | CSAADTGTVSYEQYF
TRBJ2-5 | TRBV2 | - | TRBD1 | TGTGCCAGCAGATCGGACAGGGTCATGGGAGAGACCCAGTACTTC | CASRSDRVMGETQYF
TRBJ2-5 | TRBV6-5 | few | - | TGTGCCAGCAGTTACATGCAGGGGGGAGAGACCCAGTACTTC | CASSYMQGGETQYF
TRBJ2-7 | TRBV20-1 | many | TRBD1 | TGCAGTGCGGCCGGGGACAGGGGGCCCTACGAGCAGTACTTC | CSAAGDRGPYEQYF
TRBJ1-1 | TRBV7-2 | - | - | TGTGCCAGCAGTTTAGGCAGGGTCACTGAAGCTTTCTTT | CASSLGRVTEAFF
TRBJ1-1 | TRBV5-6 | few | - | TGTGCCAGCGGGCGGTTCGCCGTGCGTCATACTGAAGCTTTCTTT | CASGRFAVRHTEAFF
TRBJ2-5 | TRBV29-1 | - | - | TGCAGCGTTGAACCCGGGCAGTACCAAGAGACCCAGTACTTC | CSVEPGQYQETQYF
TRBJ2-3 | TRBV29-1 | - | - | TGCAGCGTTGATTCCAGGGAAGCAACAGATACGCAGTATTTT | CSVDSREATDTQYF
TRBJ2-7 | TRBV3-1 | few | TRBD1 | TGTGCCAGCAGCCGAGAACCCGGGACAGGGTACGAGCAGTACTTC | CASSREPGTGYEQYF
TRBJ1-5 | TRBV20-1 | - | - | TGCAGTGCTAGAGATTCAGTGATCAATCAGCCCCAGCATTTT | CSARDSVINQPQHF
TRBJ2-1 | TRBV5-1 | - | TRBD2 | TGCGCCAGCAGCTTCCTCCGGGGGGGTACCGACAATGAGCAGTTCTTC | CASSFLRGGTDNEQFF
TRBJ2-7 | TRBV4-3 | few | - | TGCGCCAGCAGCCAAGATAGTACAGGAAGCTCCTACGAGCAGTACTTC | CASSQDSTGSSYEQYF
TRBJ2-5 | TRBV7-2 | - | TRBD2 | TGTGCCAGCAGCTTAGCAGCGGGGGGGGGAAAAAGGGAGACCCAGTACTTC | CASSLAAGGGKRETQYF
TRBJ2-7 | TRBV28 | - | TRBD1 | TGTGCCAGCAGTACACGCCGGGACAGCTCCTACGAGCAGTACTTC | CASSTRRDSSYEQYF
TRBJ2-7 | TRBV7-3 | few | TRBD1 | TGTGCCAGCAGCCTATTGACAGGGAGAGAGCAGTACTTC | CASSLLTGREQYF
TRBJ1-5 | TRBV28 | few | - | TGTACCAGTGACGGACAGATTAGCAATCAGCCCCAGCATTTT | CTSDGQISNQPQHF
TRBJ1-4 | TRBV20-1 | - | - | TGCAGTGCTAGAGACCCGGGACCGAATGAAAAACTGTTTTTT | CSARDPGPNEKLFF
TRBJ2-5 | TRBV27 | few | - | TGTGCCAGCAGTCTCCCGTCTTCCGAGACCCAGTACTTC | CASSLPSSETQYF
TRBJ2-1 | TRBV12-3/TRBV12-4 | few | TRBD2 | TGTGACGGCAGTTCTAGACTAGCGGGGAATGAGCAGTTCTTC | CDGSSRLAGNEQFF
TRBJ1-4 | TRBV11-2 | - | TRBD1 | TGTGCCAGCAGCTTTGTGAGACCGGACAGGGGGCGTTTAACTAATGAAAAACTGTTTTTT | CASSFVRPDRGRLTNEKLFF
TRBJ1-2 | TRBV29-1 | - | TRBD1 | TGCAGCGTTGAAGCCAGGGGGCGAGATCGCTACACCTTC | CSVEARGRDRYTF
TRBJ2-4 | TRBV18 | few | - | TGTGCCAGCTCACCAGACGACAAAAACATTCAGTACTTC | CASSPDDKNIQYF
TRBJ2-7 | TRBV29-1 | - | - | TGCAGCGTTGTGGAAAAAAGCTCCTACGAGCAGTACTTC | CSVVEKSSYEQYF
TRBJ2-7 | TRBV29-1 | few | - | TGCAGCGTTTATGGCAGGGGAGACGAGCAGTACTTC | CSVYGRGDEQYF
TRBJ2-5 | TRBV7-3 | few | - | TGTGCCAGCAGCAACGGGCGGGTGGAGACCCAGTACTTC | CASSNGRVETQYF
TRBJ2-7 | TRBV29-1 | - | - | TGCAGCGTCTGGCAGCGCCCCTACGAGCAGTACTTC | CSVWQRPYEQYF
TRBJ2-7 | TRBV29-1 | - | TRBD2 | TGCAGCGTTGAAGTTGGGACTAGGCCCTACGAGCAGTACTTC | CSVEVGTRPYEQYF
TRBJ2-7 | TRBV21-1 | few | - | TGTGCCAGCAGCAAAGACAGGGGGGCCCTCTCCTACGAGCAGTACTTC | CASSKDRGALSYEQYF
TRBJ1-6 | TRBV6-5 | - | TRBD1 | TGTGCCAGCAGCCGACAGGACACGGTGCAGGGGGCCCTCCACTTT | CASSRQDTVQGALHF
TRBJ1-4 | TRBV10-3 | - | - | TGTGCCATCAGTGTTACGGGGTCTAATGAAAAACTGTTTTTT | CAISVTGSNEKLFF
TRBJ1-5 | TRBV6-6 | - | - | TGTGCCAGCAGTTACGTCGAATACGACGGTCAGCCCCAGCATTTT | CASSYVEYDGQPQHF
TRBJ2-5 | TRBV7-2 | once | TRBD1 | TGTGCCAGCAGCTTGGGCCGGGACAGAGGAGTTTACTTC | CASSLGRDRGVYF